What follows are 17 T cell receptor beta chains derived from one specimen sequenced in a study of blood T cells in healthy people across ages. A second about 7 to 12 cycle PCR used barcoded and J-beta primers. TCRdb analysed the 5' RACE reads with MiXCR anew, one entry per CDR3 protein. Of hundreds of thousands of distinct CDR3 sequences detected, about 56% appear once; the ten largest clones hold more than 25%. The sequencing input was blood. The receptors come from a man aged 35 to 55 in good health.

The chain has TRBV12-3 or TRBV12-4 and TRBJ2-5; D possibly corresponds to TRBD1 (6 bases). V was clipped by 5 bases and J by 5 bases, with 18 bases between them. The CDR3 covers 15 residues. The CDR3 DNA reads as TGTGCCAGCAGTCAAGCTGATACAGGGAAGGAGACCCAGTACTTC. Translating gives CASSQADTGKETQYF.

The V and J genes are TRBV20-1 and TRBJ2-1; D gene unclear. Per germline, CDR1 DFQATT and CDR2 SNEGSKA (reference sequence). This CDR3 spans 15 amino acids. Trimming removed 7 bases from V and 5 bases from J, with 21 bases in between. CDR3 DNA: TGCAGTGTCTTACCTTTTAATTTCCAGGACAATGAGCAGTTCTTC. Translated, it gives CSVLPFNFQDNEQFF.

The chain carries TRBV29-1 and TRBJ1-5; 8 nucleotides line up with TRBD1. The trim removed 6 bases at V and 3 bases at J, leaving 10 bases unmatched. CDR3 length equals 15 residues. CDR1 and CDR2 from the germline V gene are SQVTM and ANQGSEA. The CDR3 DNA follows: TGCAGCGTCCGGACAGGGCGAGGTAACAATCAGCCCCAGCATTTT. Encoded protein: CSVRTGRGNNQPQHF.

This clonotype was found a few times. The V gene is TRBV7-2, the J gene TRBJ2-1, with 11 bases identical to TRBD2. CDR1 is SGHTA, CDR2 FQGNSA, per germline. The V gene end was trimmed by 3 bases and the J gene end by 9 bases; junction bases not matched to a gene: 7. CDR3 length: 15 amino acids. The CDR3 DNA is TGTGCCAGCAGCTTCCAGACTAGCGGGAATGGTGAGCAGTTCTTC. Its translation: CASSFQTSGNGEQFF.

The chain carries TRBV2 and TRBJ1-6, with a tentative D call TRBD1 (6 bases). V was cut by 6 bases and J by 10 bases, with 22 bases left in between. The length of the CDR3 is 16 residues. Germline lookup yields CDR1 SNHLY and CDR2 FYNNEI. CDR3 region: CASSPHEGGDGSPLHF. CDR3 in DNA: TGTGCCAGCAGCCCCCACGAGGGGGGGGACGGATCACCCCTCCACTTT.

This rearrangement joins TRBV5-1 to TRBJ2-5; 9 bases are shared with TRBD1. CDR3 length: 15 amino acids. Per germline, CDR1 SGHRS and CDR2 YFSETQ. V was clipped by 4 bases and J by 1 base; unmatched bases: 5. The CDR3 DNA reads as TGCGCCAGCAGCGGACAGGGGTTTTTCCAAGAGACCCAGTACTTC. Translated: CASSGQGFFQETQYF.

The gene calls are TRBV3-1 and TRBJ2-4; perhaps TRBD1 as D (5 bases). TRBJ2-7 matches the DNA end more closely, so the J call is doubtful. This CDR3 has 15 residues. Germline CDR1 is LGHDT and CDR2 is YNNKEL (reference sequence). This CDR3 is CASSQELAGLSEQYF. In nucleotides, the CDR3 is TGTGCCAGCAGCCAAGAGCTGGCAGGGTTGTCCGAGCAGTACTTC.

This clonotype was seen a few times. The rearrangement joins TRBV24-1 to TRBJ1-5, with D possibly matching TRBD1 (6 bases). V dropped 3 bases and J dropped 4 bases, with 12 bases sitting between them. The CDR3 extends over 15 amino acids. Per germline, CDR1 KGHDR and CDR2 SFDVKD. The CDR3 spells CATSDGTRINQPQHF. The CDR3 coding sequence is TGTGCCACCAGTGATGGGACACGGATTAATCAGCCCCAGCATTTT.

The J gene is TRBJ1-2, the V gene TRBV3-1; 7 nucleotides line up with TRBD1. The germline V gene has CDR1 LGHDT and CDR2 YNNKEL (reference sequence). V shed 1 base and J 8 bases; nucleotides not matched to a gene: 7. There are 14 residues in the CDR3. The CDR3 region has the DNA TGTGCCAGCAGCCAAGTCGACAGGGCTAGCGGCTACACCTTC. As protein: CASSQVDRASGYTF.

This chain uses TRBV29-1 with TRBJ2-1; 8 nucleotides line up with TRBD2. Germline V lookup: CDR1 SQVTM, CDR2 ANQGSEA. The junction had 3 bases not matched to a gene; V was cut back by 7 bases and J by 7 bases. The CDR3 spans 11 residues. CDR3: CSAGGANEQFF. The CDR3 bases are TGCAGCGCCGGGGGGGCGAATGAGCAGTTCTTC.

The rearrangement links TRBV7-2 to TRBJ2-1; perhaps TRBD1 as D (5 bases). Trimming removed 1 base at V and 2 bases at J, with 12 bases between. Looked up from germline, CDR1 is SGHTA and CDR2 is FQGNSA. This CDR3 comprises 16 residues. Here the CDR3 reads CASSLGPGNAYNEQFF. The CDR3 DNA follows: TGTGCCAGCAGCTTAGGTCCAGGGAATGCCTACAATGAGCAGTTCTTC.

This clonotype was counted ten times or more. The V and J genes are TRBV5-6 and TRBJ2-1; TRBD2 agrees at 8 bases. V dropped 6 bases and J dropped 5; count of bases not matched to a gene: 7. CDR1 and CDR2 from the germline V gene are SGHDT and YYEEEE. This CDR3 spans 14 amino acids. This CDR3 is CASITGLGNNEQFF. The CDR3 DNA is TGTGCCAGCATAACGGGACTAGGGAACAATGAGCAGTTCTTC.

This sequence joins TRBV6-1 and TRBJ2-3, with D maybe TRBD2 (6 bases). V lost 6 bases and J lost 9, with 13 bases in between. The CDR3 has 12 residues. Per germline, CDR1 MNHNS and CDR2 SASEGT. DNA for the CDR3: TGTGCCAGCAGGGAACGGAGGGTGACGCAGTATTTT. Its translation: CASRERRVTQYF.

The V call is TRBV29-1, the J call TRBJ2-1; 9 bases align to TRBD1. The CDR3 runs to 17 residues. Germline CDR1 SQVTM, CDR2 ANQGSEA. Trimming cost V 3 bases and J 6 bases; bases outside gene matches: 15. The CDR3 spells CSVEEWGRDRAFNEQFF. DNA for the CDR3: TGCAGCGTTGAGGAATGGGGCCGGGACAGGGCTTTCAATGAGCAGTTCTTC.

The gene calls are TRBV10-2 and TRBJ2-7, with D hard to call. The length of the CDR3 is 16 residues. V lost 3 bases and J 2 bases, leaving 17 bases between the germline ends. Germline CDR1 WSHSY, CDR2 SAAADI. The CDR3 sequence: CASSDISLVGTYEQYF. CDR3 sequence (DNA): TGCGCCAGCAGTGACATTAGCCTGGTTGGAACCTACGAGCAGTACTTC.

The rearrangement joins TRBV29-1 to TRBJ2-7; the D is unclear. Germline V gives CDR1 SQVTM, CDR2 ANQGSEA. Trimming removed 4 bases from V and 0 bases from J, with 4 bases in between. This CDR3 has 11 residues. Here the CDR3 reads CSVGLSYEQYF. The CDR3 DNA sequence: TGCAGCGTTGGGCTCTCCTACGAGCAGTACTTC.

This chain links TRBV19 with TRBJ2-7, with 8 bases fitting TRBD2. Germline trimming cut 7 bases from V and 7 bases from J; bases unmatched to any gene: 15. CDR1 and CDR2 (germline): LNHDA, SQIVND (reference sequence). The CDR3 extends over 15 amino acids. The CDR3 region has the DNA TGTGCCAGTAATAAAGGTACTAGCGGTTTTCGGGAGCAGTACTTC. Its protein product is CASNKGTSGFREQYF.